The clone carrying this T cell receptor beta chain occurred a few times. TCRdb re-called the 5' RACE reads with MiXCR, one entry per CDR3 protein. This sample carries 25,000 to 40,000 distinct CDR3 sequences, roughly 5.2% of them seen once, and the ten largest clones take about a fifth. Deletions cut 5 bases from V and 9 bases from J, with 13 bases between. This CDR3 region has 13 residues. CDR1 is KGHDR, CDR2 SFDVKD, per germline. The data were obtained in a study of early T cells in non-severe SARS-CoV-2 infection. Input material: whole blood. This chain links TRBV24-1 with TRBJ2-1; possible D gene TRBD2, 6 bases. The clonotype originates from an adult who was a healthcare worker with PCR-confirmed SARS-CoV-2 infection or an uninfected control (not recorded which). CDR3 amino acids: CATSVGGGGEQFF. For the CDR3, the DNA is TGTGCCACCAGTGTCGGGGGAGGCGGTGAGCAGTTCTTC.